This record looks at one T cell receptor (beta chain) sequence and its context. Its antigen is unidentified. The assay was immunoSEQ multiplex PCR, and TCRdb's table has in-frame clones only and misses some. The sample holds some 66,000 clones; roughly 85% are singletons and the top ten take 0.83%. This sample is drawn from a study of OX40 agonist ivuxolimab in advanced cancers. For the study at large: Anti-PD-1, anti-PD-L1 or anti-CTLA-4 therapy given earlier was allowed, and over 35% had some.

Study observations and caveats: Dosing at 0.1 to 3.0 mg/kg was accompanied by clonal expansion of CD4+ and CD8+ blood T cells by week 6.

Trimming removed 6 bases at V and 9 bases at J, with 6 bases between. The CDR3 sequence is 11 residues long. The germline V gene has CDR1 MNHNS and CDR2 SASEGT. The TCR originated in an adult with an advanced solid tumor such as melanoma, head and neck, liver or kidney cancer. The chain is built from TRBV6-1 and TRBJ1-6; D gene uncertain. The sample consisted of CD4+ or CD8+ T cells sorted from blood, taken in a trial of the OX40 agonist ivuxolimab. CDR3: CASRETSPLHF. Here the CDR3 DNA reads TGTGCCAGCAGGGAGACTTCACCCCTCCACTTT.